Below, one TCR beta chain is given with its context. Its target is unknown. These data belong to a study of cytomegalovirus exposure and HLA in healthy donors. Findings and limits, study-wide: Listed as cytomegalovirus-associated were over 150 TCR beta chains.

Researchers ran the PCR with 60 Vbeta and 13 Jbeta primers. The protocol was immunoSEQ multiplex PCR, while the TCRdb copy is restricted to in-frame clones and leaves out a portion. The sample consists of 75,000 to 100,000 clones, 60% to 75% of them appearing once. Germline V gene sequence: CDR1 GTSNPN, CDR2 SVGIG (reference sequence). Deletions cut 1 base from V and 3 bases from J, with 13 bases between. The CDR3 extends over 14 amino acids. The receptor comes from a female donor in good health and CMV-seropositive. The chain employs TRBV30 and TRBJ2-7, with D perhaps matching TRBD1 (6 bases). Sequenced sample: PBMCs. The CDR3 spells CAWSGDRDNYEQYF. The CDR3 nucleotides are TGTGCCTGGAGTGGGGACCGGGACAACTACGAGCAGTACTTC. Using reference TRBV30 and TRBJ2-7 for the parts outside the CDR3, the full variable domain is SQTIHQWPATLVQPVGSPLSLECTVEGTSNPNLYWYRQAAGRGLQLLFYSVGIGQISSEVPQNLSASRPQDRQFILSSKKLLLSDSGFYLCAWSGDRDNYEQYFGPGTRLTVT.